Shown below are 24 T cell receptor beta chains from a single sample sequenced in a study of cytomegalovirus exposure and HLA in healthy donors. A multiplex PCR was run with 60 Vbeta primers and 13 Jbeta primers. Generated by immunoSEQ multiplex PCR, the TCRdb table keeps only in-frame clones and is missing some. The data contain roughly 98,000 clones, roughly 76% of them singletons. Sequenced material: PBMCs. These receptors all stem from a man aged 45-65 years in good health and CMV-seronegative.

The chain employs TRBV2 and TRBJ1-5; TRBD1 agrees at 7 bases. The CDR3 sequence is 16 residues long. Germline V gene sequence: CDR1 SNHLY, CDR2 FYNNEI. V trimming: 3 bases; J trimming: 2 bases; junction bases outside the gene matches: 7. The CDR3 DNA sequence: TGTGCCAGCAGTGAGAGGAGGGACAGAGGCAATCAGCCCCAGCATTTT. Amino acids: CASSERRDRGNQPQHF.

This chain uses TRBV27 with TRBJ2-7, with 9 bases lining up with TRBD2. Germline values: CDR1 MNHEY, CDR2 SMNVEV (reference sequence). V was pared by 6 bases and J by 2 bases, with 8 bases of the junction left unmatched. The CDR3 loop spans 15 amino acids. For the CDR3, the DNA is TGTGCCAGCAGCACCGGACTAGCGCGGGCCTACGAGCAGTACTTC. Protein sequence: CASSTGLARAYEQYF.

This clone was counted a few times. This chain connects TRBV19 to TRBJ2-1; TRBD2 matches 10 bases. This CDR3 is built from 13 residues. Germline trimming cut 1 base from V and 11 bases from J; bases unmatched to any gene: 2. Germline CDR1 is LNHDA and CDR2 is SQIVND (reference sequence). The CDR3 DNA reads as TGTGCCAGTAGTATAGGAGCGGGGGGGAAGCAGTTCTTC. Translated: CASSIGAGGKQFF. Full variable domain (missing parts from reference TRBV19 and TRBJ2-1): DGGITQSPKYLFRKEGQNVTLSCEQNLNHDAMYWYRQDPGQGLRLIYYSQIVNDFQKGDIAEGYSVSREKKESFPLTVTSAQKNPTAFYLCASSIGAGGKQFFGPGTRLTVL.

This chain connects TRBV6-5 to TRBJ2-7, with D possibly TRBD1 on 6 matching bases. This CDR3 is 16 amino acids long. Trimming left V 0 bases short and J 7 bases short, with 19 bases between. The germline V gene has CDR1 MNHEY and CDR2 SVGAGI. CDR3 amino acids: CASSYSSAGVRLEQYF. CDR3 sequence (DNA): TGTGCCAGCAGTTACTCGTCGGCAGGGGTACGATTGGAGCAGTACTTC.

The chain has TRBV6-5 and TRBJ2-7; the D gene is possibly TRBD1 (6 bases). CDR1 and CDR2 from the germline V gene are MNHEY and SVGAGI. Trimming took 7 bases from V and 3 from J, leaving 13 bases between them. The CDR3 is 13 amino acids. CDR3 amino acids: CASKETGNYEQYF. Written as DNA, the CDR3 is TGTGCCAGCAAGGAAACAGGGAACTACGAGCAGTACTTC.

The chain links TRBV11-3 to TRBJ1-1; D ambiguous. CDR1 and CDR2 from the germline V gene are SGHNT and YENEEA. The CDR3 consists of 13 residues. The V and J ends lost 0 bases and 5 bases respectively, with 7 bases between them. CDR3 residues: CASSLDRGTEAFF. CDR3 coding DNA: TGTGCCAGCAGCTTAGATCGGGGAACTGAAGCTTTCTTT.

This clone was found once. The rearrangement joins TRBV7-2 to TRBJ1-1; no firm D call. Germline CDR1 and CDR2: SGHTA and FQGNSA. The CDR3 has 16 residues. The V and J ends lost 5 bases and 1 base respectively, with 17 bases between them. In DNA, the CDR3 is TGTGCCAGCAGCCCCTTCGAGGGCATCTGGAACACTGAAGCTTTCTTT. Encoded protein: CASSPFEGIWNTEAFF.

In this sample, this clone turned up a few times. The rearrangement joins TRBV18 to TRBJ2-3; a weak D match, TRBD1 (5 bases). The germline V gene has CDR1 KGHSH and CDR2 LQKENI. This CDR3 comprises 15 residues. Trimming removed 3 bases at V and 6 bases at J, with 16 bases between. This CDR3 reads CASSPSQGKGDTQYF. The CDR3 bases are TGTGCCAGCTCACCTAGCCAGGGCAAGGGGGATACGCAGTATTTT.

The V gene is TRBV27, the J gene TRBJ1-1, with a weak D call TRBD1 (5 bases). The CDR3 sequence is 13 residues long. Trimming took 5 bases from V and 8 from J, leaving 15 bases between them. The germline CDR1 and CDR2 sequences are MNHEY and SMNVEV (reference sequence). CDR3: CASSLTGTLEAFF. CDR3 DNA sequence: TGTGCCAGCAGTCTTACCGGGACTTTGGAAGCTTTCTTT.

V gene TRBV13 combines with J gene TRBJ2-1, with D perhaps TRBD1 (6 bases). The CDR3 is made up of 15 amino acids. The germline V gene has CDR1 PRHDT and CDR2 FYEKMQ (reference sequence). Trimming took off 5 bases at V and 6 bases at J, with 17 bases between the two ends. CDR3: CASSLGTKHRNEQFF. The CDR3 DNA reads TGTGCCAGCAGCCTCGGGACAAAGCACCGCAATGAGCAGTTCTTC.

The table lists this clone with a count of one. J is TRBJ2-3 and V is TRBV9, with 9 bases matching TRBD2. The CDR3 is made up of 15 amino acids. Germline V gene data show CDR1 as SGDLS and CDR2 as YYNGEE. V dropped 4 bases and J dropped 0; count of bases not matched to a gene: 3. CDR3 amino acids: CASSPAGGSTDTQYF. For the CDR3, the DNA is TGTGCCAGCAGCCCGGCGGGGGGGAGCACAGATACGCAGTATTTT.

About this clone: Other DNA sequences in the same sample also yield this CDR3. The V call is TRBV5-4, the J call TRBJ1-1; 9 nucleotides agree with TRBD1. Per germline, CDR1 SGHNT and CDR2 YYREEE (reference sequence). Trimming took 4 bases from V and 4 from J; bases not matched to a gene: 8. CDR3 length: 15 amino acids. This CDR3 is CASSRIQGARTEAFF. The CDR3 region has the DNA TGTGCCAGCAGCAGAATACAGGGGGCACGCACTGAAGCTTTCTTT.

This clone was detected only a few times. The same CDR3 also results from other DNA sequences found in this sample. The V call is TRBV5-4, the J call TRBJ1-1; no firm D call. Germline V lookup: CDR1 SGHNT, CDR2 YYREEE (reference sequence). V was shortened by 1 base and J by 8 bases, with 12 bases between the two germline ends. This CDR3 has 13 amino acids. CDR3 protein: CASSLYLGGEAFF. As DNA, the CDR3 is TGTGCCAGCAGCTTGTATCTGGGAGGCGAAGCTTTCTTT.

This clone turned up a few times. This chain links TRBV9 with TRBJ1-4; D may be TRBD1 (6 bases). The V gene's germline CDR1 is SGDLS and CDR2 YYNGEE. Trimming pared 3 bases from V and 8 bases from J, leaving 14 bases between. There are 14 residues in the CDR3. The CDR3 DNA follows: TGTGCCAGCAGCGGTGGGGGGGCGAGGGAAAAACTGTTTTTT. This codes for CASSGGGAREKLFF.

V gene TRBV7-9 combines with J gene TRBJ2-7; maybe TRBD2 (6 bases). Trimming stripped 1 base from V and 2 bases from J, with 12 bases between. Germline CDR1 reads SEHNR; CDR2 reads FQNEAQ (reference sequence). This CDR3 comprises 15 residues. CDR3 amino acids: CASSLVGGATYEQYF. CDR3 coding DNA: TGTGCCAGCAGCTTAGTTGGAGGGGCAACCTACGAGCAGTACTTC.

V is TRBV30 and J is TRBJ2-1; 7 bases are shared with TRBD2. The J segment lost 8 bases and the V segment lost 5 bases, leaving 6 bases of the junction unmatched. The length of the CDR3 is 12 residues. CDR1 is GTSNPN and CDR2 is SVGIG in the germline V gene (reference sequence). CDR3 loop: CAWGRREDEQFF. CDR3 nucleotide sequence: TGTGCCTGGGGGCGTCGGGAGGATGAGCAGTTCTTC.

V gene TRBV18 combines with J gene TRBJ1-5, with D unclear. V lost 1 base, J lost 3 bases, and 10 bases lay in between. Germline V lookup: CDR1 KGHSH, CDR2 LQKENI. The CDR3 length is 15 residues. The DNA of the CDR3 is TGTGCCAGCTCACCACTAGGAGATTTCAATCAGCCCCAGCATTTT. Its protein product is CASSPLGDFNQPQHF.

This clone was found a few times. Within the sample, other DNA sequences also encode this same CDR3. The chain combines TRBV14 with TRBJ2-1, with no clear D. The CDR3 has 15 amino acids. V gave up 2 bases and J gave up 8 bases, with 16 bases separating them. Per the germline V gene, CDR1 is SGHDN and CDR2 is FVKESK. The CDR3: CASSQTRVPFDEQFF. For the CDR3, the DNA is TGTGCCAGCAGCCAAACACGGGTACCGTTTGATGAGCAGTTCTTC. The complete variable domain, with remaining parts taken from reference TRBV14 and TRBJ2-1, reads EAGVTQFPSHSVIEKGQTVTLRCDPISGHDNLYWYRRVMGKEIKFLLHFVKESKQDESGMPNNRFLAERTGGTYSTLKVQPAELEDSGVYFCASSQTRVPFDEQFFGPGTRLTVL.

V gene TRBV28 combines with J gene TRBJ1-2, with D hard to call. In germline, CDR1 is MDHEN, CDR2 SYDVKM. V was clipped by 5 bases and J by 4 bases, with 8 bases between them. This CDR3 contains 12 residues. CDR3 residues: CASSIGGYGYTF. CDR3 nucleotide sequence: TGTGCCAGCAGTATCGGAGGCTATGGCTACACCTTC.

The table lists this clone with a count of one. The V gene is TRBV6-5, the J gene TRBJ1-4; 9 bases are a match to TRBD1. CDR1 is MNHEY and CDR2 is SVGAGI in the germline V gene. The V segment lost 6 bases and the J segment 11 bases; nucleotides outside the gene matches: 10. The CDR3 length is 14 residues. The CDR3 DNA reads as TGTGCCAGCAGCGTAGATCGGACAGGGGAGAAACTGTTTTTT. Translated: CASSVDRTGEKLFF.

This rearrangement joins TRBV7-9 to TRBJ2-1; TRBD2 matches at 7 bases. V shed 1 base, J shed 0 bases, and the junction held 6 bases outside the gene matches. The CDR3 extends over 17 amino acids. Germline CDR1 SEHNR, CDR2 FQNEAQ (reference sequence). Written as DNA, the CDR3 is TGTGCCAGCAGCTTAGGCCTAGCGGAGAGCTCCTACAATGAGCAGTTCTTC. Translating gives CASSLGLAESSYNEQFF.

This clone has only a few counts. A junction end diverges from the germline sequence, so it may reflect a read error. The chain employs TRBV7-9 and TRBJ1-4, with 7 bases that match TRBD1. Per the germline V gene, CDR1 is SEHNR and CDR2 is FQNEAQ (reference sequence). There are 15 residues in the CDR3. The CDR3 spells CSSSLLGQLNEKLFF. CDR3 DNA sequence: TGTTCCAGCAGCTTACTGGGACAGTTAAATGAAAAACTGTTTTTT. Full variable domain (remainder filled in from reference TRBV7-9 and TRBJ1-4): DTGVSQNPRHKITKRGQNVTFRCDPISEHNRLYWYRQTLGQGPEFLTYFQNEAQLEKSRLLSDRFSAERPKGSFSTLEIQRTEQGDSAMYLCSSSLLGQLNEKLFFGSGTQLSVL.

The V and J genes are TRBV28 and TRBJ2-7, with TRBD1 matching over 8 bases. The germline gives CDR1 MDHEN, CDR2 SYDVKM. With V trimmed by 7 bases and J by 4 bases, 9 bases remained unmatched. The CDR3 runs 14 residues. The CDR3 DNA is TGTGCCAGCATTAGTGGACAGGGTTTGTACGAGCAGTACTTC. Its translation: CASISGQGLYEQYF.

This clone was counted between two and nine times. The rearrangement uses TRBV15 and TRBJ2-7, with TRBD2 matching 9 bases. This CDR3 has 14 amino acids. Germline V CDR1 and CDR2: LNHNV, YYDKDF (reference sequence). Trimming took 6 bases from V and 4 from J; bases not matched to a gene: 7. CDR3 in DNA: TGTGCCACCAGTTCTAGCGGGGATTTTTACGAGCAGTACTTC. Amino acid sequence: CATSSSGDFYEQYF.